This section outlines one T cell receptor (beta chain) sequence together with its context. Its recognized antigen is unknown. No per-base quality is available; no much larger clone lies one base away. This sample is drawn from a study of blood T cell repertoires in COVID-19 (dated by TCRdb to 2020 to 2022). As for the study more broadly: Samples from collaborators originated in the United States, Italy and Spain and spanned both the acute and convalescent phases of COVID-19. Where available, HLA class I and class II types were taken from metadata supplied by the sample provider and were not determined by assay-based typing. Samples were obtained from the ongoing ImmuneRACE study (first 160 participants) and from roughly 1,300 subjects provided by 6 global collaborators. A de-identified subject ID, COVID-19 status, age in years and sex were almost always included in the sample metadata. The prospective study material was composed of cDNA or gDNA derived from T cells, B-cell-depleted T cells, or PBMCs. A freely available public database, intended as a resource for researchers studying the immune response to SARS-CoV-2, is where the repertoires were released. Subjects who had been exposed to COVID-19, were actively infected with it, or had recovered from it provided the deeply sampled blood TCRbeta repertoires that made up the dataset. Beyond this particular receptor, the publication reports: The amount of clinical and demographic metadata varied by source and participant and was provided uncurated.

Participants in the prospective study were enrolled through a virtual design, were aged about 18 to 100 years, and lived in approximately 24 United States geographic areas. In the prospective study, cohorts were assigned on the basis of participant-reported clinical history obtained from a screening survey and a study questionnaire. Recovered participants in ImmuneRACE Cohort 3 were defined by two consecutive negative NP/OP PCR tests, clearance by a healthcare professional, or resolution of symptoms. Each participant in the prospective study had whole blood, serum and a nasopharyngeal or oropharyngeal swab collected by mobile phlebotomists. Prospective study participants could optionally give additional blood draws and questionnaires over an approximately 2-month period. Before DNA extraction, prospective study blood samples were shipped either frozen or at room temperature. CDR3 length: 14 amino acids, cysteine to phenylalanine. The retained sequence is limited to the CDR3, 42 bases, with the frame set at the first base. Trimming costs V 1 base and J 8 bases, and their ends lie 14 bases apart. As encoded in the germline V gene, CDR1 is MDHEN while CDR2 is SYDVKM.

TCRbeta CDR3 regions were amplified from genomic DNA by means of the immunoSEQ Assay, a bias-controlled multiplex PCR. The source study handled its data this way. The number of nucleated cells in each sample was estimated from the amplification of reference gene primers within the assay. Sequence reads were collapsed and filtered to measure the absolute abundance of every unique TCRbeta CDR3 rearrangement. For each sample, productive Simpson clonality was calculated as the square root of Simpson's diversity index over productive rearrangements. Here the immuneACCESS table is served through TCRdb, limited to in-frame sequences with V and J called. Missing clones are a known gap in these copies; in checked studies unresolved V genes cover under half, and the rest lacks a known reason. The V and J calls and the clone size are those of that table, but D and trimming were determined from the DNA. For this sample there are a few hundred thousand clones; approximately 90% appear just once. Approximately 9% of the sample lies in the top ten.

The sequenced sample consisted of PBMCs or T cells enriched from blood (not recorded which). This TCR was recovered from a woman between 18 and 29 years old who had recovered from COVID-19. The rearranged segments are TRBV28 and TRBJ1-1; no confident D gene assignment can be made. CDR3 protein: CASSLFVSAVEAFF. The DNA is as follows: TGTGCCAGCAGTTTATTCGTTAGTGCGGTGGAAGCTTTCTTT.